This T cell receptor beta chain was captured in a study of T-cell memory formation after mild COVID-19. This clonotype was seen ten or more times. Its antigen is undetermined. General study findings and limits: Specificity for SARS-CoV-2 was not confirmed among the second-wave clones peaking on day 37.

Trimming cost V 5 bases and J 5 bases, with 9 bases left between them. CDR1 is SEHNR, CDR2 FQNEAQ, per germline (reference sequence). The CDR3 has 12 residues. In TCRdb, the 5' RACE reads were re-called with MiXCR into one record per CDR3 protein. The table includes about 390,000 distinct CDR3 sequences, more than 15% detected once. The clonotype was recovered from a man younger than 30 who had mild COVID-19 (a few samples of this study predate the infection). Cell type and time point are not known. What was sequenced was PBMCs or a T cell subset sorted from them (not recorded which). The chain has TRBV7-9 and TRBJ1-2; D is unresolved. CDR3 sequence reads: CASSPHDYGYTF. The CDR3, as DNA: TGTGCCAGCAGCCCTCACGATTATGGCTACACCTTC.